This record covers a single T cell receptor (beta chain). The antigen it recognizes is unknown. No base quality values were provided; no much bigger clone lies one nucleotide off. What the time point label conveys for this sample: about 28 days (+/-7) after the second vaccine dose. AZD1222 recipients whose second dose came at about 4 weeks and those whose second dose came at about 12 weeks were combined into one group, since spike-specific TCR depth and breadth did not differ between the two schedules. The vaccinee samples were drawn from two UK trials, COV001 and COV002, one of which was a single-blind randomized controlled phase 2/3 trial testing AZD1222 (ChAdOx1 nCoV-19) in healthy adults. Trial participant PBMC samples were collected at day 0 and day 28 after the second dose for TCRbeta chain sequencing. The entry originates in a study of T cell responses to AZD1222 COVID-19 vaccine (dated by TCRdb to the early 2020s). In the study overall: TCR sequencing was performed for about 250 trial participants, of whom roughly 200 were given two doses of AZD1222 and 26 were given two doses of MenACWY control vaccine. Trial participants were enrolled by age into subgroups of 18-55, 56-69 and 70-plus years, and approximately 150, 30 and 60 TCR-sequenced participants, respectively, were included in these subgroups.

The CDR3 regions of human TCRbeta chains were subjected to immunosequencing. Regarding the original processing steps: TCRs in the repertoires were compared against a reference library of SARS-CoV-2-specific TCRs that had been generated with the MIRA antigen-specificity platform. Breadth meant the fraction of unique TCRs that were SARS-CoV-2-associated, whereas depth meant the fraction of total T cells that were SARS-CoV-2-associated. Using the MIRA data, every spike-specific TCR was mapped to the spike region that the TCR reacted to and assigned to either a CD4 or a CD8 class. Log10-transformed breadth and depth values were compared by one-way ANOVA with Sidak's multiple comparisons tests. What TCRdb holds here is the immuneACCESS table cut down to in-frame rearrangements. Part of the clones is not present; checked against another copy, under half of the missing clones reflect an unresolved V gene, and the others are unexplained. V and J calls and clone size come straight from that table; D and trimming were deduced from the DNA. The sample table lists about 180,000 clones, 85% to 95% of them with a count of one. The ten largest clones capture roughly 1.9% of the sample.

Study-level results and caveats: In the small 56-69-year group, the increase in depth fell short of significance, most likely because of low power. Spike-specific TCR breadth and depth rose significantly after two AZD1222 doses compared with day 0 and with MenACWY recipients. Conclusions about previously exposed vaccinees are limited because only a handful of AZD1222 recipients were SARS-CoV-2 seropositive at baseline. Because no samples from the day 14 peak response were available, repertoires could be characterized only after the peak T cell response. Participants were mostly white British, with more females than males. The authors suggested clonal diversity may have been underestimated. Reportedly, close to half of the unique spike-specific TCRs recognized epitopes lying outside the regions that are mutated in the B.1.351 and B.1.1.7 variants. Vaccine-associated CD4 TCRs spanned the whole spike protein, with dominant responses in regions 160-218 and 743-854.

V gives up 0 bases and J gives up 6 bases, and the segment between their germline ends measures 6 bases. In the germline V gene (reference sequence), CDR1 corresponds to SGHNT and CDR2 to YYREEE. The CDR3 holds 13 amino acids from the cysteine to the phenylalanine. Only the CDR3 DNA is retained, 39 bases long and in frame from the first base. The V and J genes are TRBV5-4 and TRBJ1-4, with an unclear D gene assignment. Sequenced here: peripheral blood, sampled 28 days after the second AZD1222 dose. The receptor's source is an adult who received the AZD1222 COVID-19 vaccine. The CDR3 region has the sequence CASSLVQDEKLFF. The nucleotide sequence reads TGTGCCAGCAGCTTGGTTCAGGATGAAAAACTGTTTTTT.